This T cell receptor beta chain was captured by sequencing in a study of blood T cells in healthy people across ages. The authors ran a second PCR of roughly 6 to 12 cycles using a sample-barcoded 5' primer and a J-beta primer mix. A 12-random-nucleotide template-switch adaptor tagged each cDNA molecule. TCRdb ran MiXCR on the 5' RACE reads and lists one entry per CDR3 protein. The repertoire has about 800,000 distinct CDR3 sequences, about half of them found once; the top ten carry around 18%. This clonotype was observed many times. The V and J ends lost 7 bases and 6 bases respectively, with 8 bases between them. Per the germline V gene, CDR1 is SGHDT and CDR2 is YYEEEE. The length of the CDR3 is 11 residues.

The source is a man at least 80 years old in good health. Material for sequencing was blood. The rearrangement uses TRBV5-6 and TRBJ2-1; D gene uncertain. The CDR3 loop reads CASQVTNEQFF. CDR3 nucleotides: TGTGCCAGCCAGGTAACCAATGAGCAGTTCTTC.